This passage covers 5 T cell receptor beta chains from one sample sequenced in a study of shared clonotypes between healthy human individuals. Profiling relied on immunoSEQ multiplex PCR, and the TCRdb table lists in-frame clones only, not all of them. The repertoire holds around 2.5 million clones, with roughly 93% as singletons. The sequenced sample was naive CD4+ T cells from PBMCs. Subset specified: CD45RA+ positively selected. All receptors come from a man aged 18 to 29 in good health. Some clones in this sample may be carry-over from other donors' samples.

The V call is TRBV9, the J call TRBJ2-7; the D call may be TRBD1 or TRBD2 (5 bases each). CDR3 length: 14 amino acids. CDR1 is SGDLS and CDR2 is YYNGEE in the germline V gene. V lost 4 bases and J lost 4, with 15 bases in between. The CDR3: CASSRIGTEYEQYF. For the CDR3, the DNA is TGTGCCAGCAGCAGAATAGGGACGGAGTACGAGCAGTACTTC.

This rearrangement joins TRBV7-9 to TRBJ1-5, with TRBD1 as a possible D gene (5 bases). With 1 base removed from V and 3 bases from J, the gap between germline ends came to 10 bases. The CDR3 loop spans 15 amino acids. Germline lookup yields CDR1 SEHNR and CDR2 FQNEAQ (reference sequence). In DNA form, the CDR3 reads TGTGCCAGCAGCTTAGGGGCGGGACCCAATCAGCCCCAGCATTTT. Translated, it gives CASSLGAGPNQPQHF.

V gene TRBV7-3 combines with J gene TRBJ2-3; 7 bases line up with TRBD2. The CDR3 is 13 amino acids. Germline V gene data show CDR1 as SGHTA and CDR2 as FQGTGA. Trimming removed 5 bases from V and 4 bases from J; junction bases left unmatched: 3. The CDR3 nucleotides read TGTGCCAGCAGCCACGGACTAGCAGATACGCAGTATTTT. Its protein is CASSHGLADTQYF.

This chain's CDR3 is CASSFDPASTSTDTQYF. Here the CDR3 DNA reads TGTGCCAGCAGTTTCGACCCGGCTAGCACCAGCACAGATACGCAGTATTTT. The genes are TRBV27 and TRBJ2-3; possibly TRBD2 for D (5 bases). This CDR3 is 17 amino acids long. Germline CDR1 reads MNHEY; CDR2 reads SMNVEV (reference sequence). Deletions cut 3 bases from V and 0 bases from J, with 16 bases between.

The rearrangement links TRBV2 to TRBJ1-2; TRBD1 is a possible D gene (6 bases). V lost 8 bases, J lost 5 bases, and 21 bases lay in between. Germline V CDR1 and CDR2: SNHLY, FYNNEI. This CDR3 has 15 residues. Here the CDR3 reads CASCLQGPGGYGYTF. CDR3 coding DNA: TGTGCCAGCTGCCTACAGGGACCCGGGGGGTATGGCTACACCTTC.